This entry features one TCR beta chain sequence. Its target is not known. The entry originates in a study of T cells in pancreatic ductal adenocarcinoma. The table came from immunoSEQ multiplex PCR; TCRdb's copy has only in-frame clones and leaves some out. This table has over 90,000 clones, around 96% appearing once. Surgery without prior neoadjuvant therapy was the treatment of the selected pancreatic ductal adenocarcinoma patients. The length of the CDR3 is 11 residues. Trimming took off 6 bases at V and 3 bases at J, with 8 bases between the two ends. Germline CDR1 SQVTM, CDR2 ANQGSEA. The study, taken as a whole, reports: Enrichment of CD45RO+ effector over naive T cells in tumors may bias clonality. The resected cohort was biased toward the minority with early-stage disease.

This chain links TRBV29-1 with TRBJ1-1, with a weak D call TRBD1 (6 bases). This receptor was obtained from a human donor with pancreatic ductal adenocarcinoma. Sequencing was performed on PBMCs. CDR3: CSVGQYTEAFF. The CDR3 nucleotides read TGCAGCGTAGGACAGTACACTGAAGCTTTCTTT.